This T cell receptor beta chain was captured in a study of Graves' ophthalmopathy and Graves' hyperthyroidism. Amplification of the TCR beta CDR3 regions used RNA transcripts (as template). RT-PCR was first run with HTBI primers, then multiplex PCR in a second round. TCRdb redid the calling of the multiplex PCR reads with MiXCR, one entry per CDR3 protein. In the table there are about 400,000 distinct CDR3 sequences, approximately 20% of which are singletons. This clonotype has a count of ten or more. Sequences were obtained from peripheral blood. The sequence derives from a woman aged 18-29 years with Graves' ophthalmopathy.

The CDR3 DNA follows: TGTGCCAGCAGATCCGCCCGACAGGCTGAGTACTTC. Amino acid sequence: CASRSARQAEYF. The chain is built from TRBV7-9 and TRBJ2-7; D may be TRBD1 (6 bases). This CDR3 is built from 12 residues. Trimming pared 6 bases from V and 11 bases from J, leaving 17 bases between. Germline CDR1 is SEHNR and CDR2 is FQNEAQ (reference sequence).